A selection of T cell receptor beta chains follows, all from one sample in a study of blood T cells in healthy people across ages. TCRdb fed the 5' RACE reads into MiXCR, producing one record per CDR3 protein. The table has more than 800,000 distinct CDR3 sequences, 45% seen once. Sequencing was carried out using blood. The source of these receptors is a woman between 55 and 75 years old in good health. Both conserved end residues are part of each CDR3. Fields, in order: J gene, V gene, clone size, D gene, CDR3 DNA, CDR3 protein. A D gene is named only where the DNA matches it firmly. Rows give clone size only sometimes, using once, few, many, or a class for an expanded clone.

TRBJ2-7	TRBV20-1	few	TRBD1	TGCAGTGCCGCCGCCCTGGGACAGGGGAGCGACGAGCAGTACTTC	CSAAALGQGSDEQYF
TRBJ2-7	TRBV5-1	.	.	TGCGCCAGCAGCCTCGCCTCCTCAACCCCCTACGAGCAGTACTTC	CASSLASSTPYEQYF
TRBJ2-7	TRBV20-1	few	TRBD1	TGCAGTGCTACCGGGACAGAAGCCTACGAGCAGTACTTC	CSATGTEAYEQYF
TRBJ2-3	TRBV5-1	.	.	TGCGCCAGCAGCTTGAAGAGAGATACGCAGTATTTT	CASSLKRDTQYF
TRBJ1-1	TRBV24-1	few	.	TGTGCCACCAGTGCCAGGAGGGGGACTGAAGCTTTCTTT	CATSARRGTEAFF
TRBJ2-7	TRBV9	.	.	TGTGCCAGCAGCTCTGGGGGAGAGGGCTACGAGCAGTACTTC	CASSSGGEGYEQYF
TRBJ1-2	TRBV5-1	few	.	TGCGCCAGCAGCTTGGACGGGACGGTCTATGGCTACACCTTC	CASSLDGTVYGYTF
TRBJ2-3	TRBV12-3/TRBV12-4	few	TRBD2	TGTGCCAGCAGCAAGACGGGACTAGCGGGAGTTGGGGCAGATACGCAGTATTTT	CASSKTGLAGVGADTQYF
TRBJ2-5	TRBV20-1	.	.	TGCAGTGCTCCCCCGACCCACAATGAGCAGTACTTC	CSAPPTHNEQYF
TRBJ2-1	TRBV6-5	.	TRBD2	TGTGCCAGCAGTTACCCCGACGACCCCGGGACTAGCCTGGTCTATGAGCAGTTCTTC	CASSYPDDPGTSLVYEQFF
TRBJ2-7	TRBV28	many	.	TGTGCCAGCAGCGATAGCGGATTCTCCTACGAGCAGTACTTC	CASSDSGFSYEQYF
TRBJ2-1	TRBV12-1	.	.	TGTGCCAGCAGCTACTCCCGACTAGCGCCTGATTCCAAACCCTACAATGAGCAGTTCTTC	CASSYSRLAPDSKPYNEQFF
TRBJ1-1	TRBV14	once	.	TGTGCCAGCAGCCAAGATCTAAAGGGGGGATGGAGCACTGAAGCTTTCTTT	CASSQDLKGGWSTEAFF
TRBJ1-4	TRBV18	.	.	TGTGCCAGCTCACCACCGGCCGGGAAGAGTGAAAAACTGTTTTTT	CASSPPAGKSEKLFF
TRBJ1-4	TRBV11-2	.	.	TGTGCCAGCAGCAAGCGACAGTCTGCAACTAATGAAAAACTGTTTTTT	CASSKRQSATNEKLFF
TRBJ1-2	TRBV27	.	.	TGTGCCAGCAGTTTAAGGTTGGGGGGTCTCTATGGCTACACCTTC	CASSLRLGGLYGYTF
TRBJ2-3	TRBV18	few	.	TGTGCCAGCTCACCACCAGGAGGGACCCCAGATACGCAGTATTTT	CASSPPGGTPDTQYF
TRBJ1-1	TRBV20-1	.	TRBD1	TGCAGTTCCTTCACTACAGGGGCGCCGTCGGTCGCTTTCTTT	CSSFTTGAPSVAFF
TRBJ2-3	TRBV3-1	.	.	TGTGCCAGCAGCCAACTAGGATCCATCACAGATACGCAGTATTTT	CASSQLGSITDTQYF
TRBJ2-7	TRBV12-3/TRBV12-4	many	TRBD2	TGTGCCAGCAGCTTAGCGGGACCGTACGAGCAGTACTTC	CASSLAGPYEQYF
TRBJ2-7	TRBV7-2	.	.	TGTGCCAGCAGCGTCTACAGGGACCACGAGCAGTACTTC	CASSVYRDHEQYF
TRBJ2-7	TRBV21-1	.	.	TGTGCCAGAGGGACTAGCGGGAGCTCCTACGAGCAGTACTTC	CARGTSGSSYEQYF
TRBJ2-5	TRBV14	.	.	TGTGCCAGCAGCCAATTGAAAGGCTCCTACAATGAGCAGTACTTC	CASSQLKGSYNEQYF
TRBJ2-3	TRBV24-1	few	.	TGTGCCACCAGTGACCCCCGATTTAGCACAGATACGCAGTATTTT	CATSDPRFSTDTQYF
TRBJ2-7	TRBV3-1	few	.	TGTGCCAGCAGCCAAGAGGGCGGATCCTACGAGCAGTACTTC	CASSQEGGSYEQYF
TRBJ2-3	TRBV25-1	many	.	TGTGCCAGCAGCGAAAGCGGCACAGATACGCAGTATTTT	CASSESGTDTQYF
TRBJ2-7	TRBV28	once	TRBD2	TGTGCCAGCAGTTTATTTGGGCTAGCGGGAATACCCTACGAGCAGTACTTC	CASSLFGLAGIPYEQYF
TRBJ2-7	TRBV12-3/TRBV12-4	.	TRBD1	TGTGCCAGCAACCAGGGGGCCCTCTACGAGCAGTACTTC	CASNQGALYEQYF
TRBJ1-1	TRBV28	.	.	TGTGCCAGCAGTCCTGCGACAGGCCCGAACACTGAAGCTTTCTTT	CASSPATGPNTEAFF
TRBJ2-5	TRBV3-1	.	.	TGTGCCAGCATCCAAGATCCGGGTGCAGAGACCCAGTACTTC	CASIQDPGAETQYF
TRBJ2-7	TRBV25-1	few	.	TGTGCCAGCAGTGAAGAGAACTCCTACGAGCAGTACTTC	CASSEENSYEQYF
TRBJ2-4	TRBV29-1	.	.	TGCAGCGTTGAGTATGGGCGTTCCTACAATGAGCAGTACTTC	CSVEYGRSYNEQYF
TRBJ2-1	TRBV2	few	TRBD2	TGTGCCAGCAAACTAGCGGGAGATGAGCAGTTCTTC	CASKLAGDEQFF
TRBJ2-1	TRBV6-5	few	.	TGTGCCAGCACCCCGGACGGAAACAATGAGCAGTTCTTC	CASTPDGNNEQFF
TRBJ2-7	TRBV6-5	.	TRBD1	TGTGCCAGCACCCCAAACAGGGGGCTTGGCGAGCAGTACTTC	CASTPNRGLGEQYF
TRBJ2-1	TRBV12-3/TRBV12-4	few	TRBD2	TGTGCCAGCAGTTTGTTCGGGGGGGAGCAGTTCTTC	CASSLFGGEQFF
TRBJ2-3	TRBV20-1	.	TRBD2	TGCAGTGCTAGGGCTCGACCAGCGGGAGGGCCGGGTACGCAGTATTTT	CSARARPAGGPGTQYF
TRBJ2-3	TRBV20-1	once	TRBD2	TGCAGTGCTAGAGGAGGGAGGGTTCGAGGGCACCCAGATACGCAGTATTTT	CSARGGRVRGHPDTQYF
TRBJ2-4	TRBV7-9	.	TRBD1	TGTGCCAGCAGCCCAGGACAGGGGAACAAAAACATTCAGTACTTC	CASSPGQGNKNIQYF
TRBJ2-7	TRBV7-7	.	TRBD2	TGTGCCAGCAGCCTGGGGACTAGCGGGAAGGATGAGCAGTACTTC	CASSLGTSGKDEQYF
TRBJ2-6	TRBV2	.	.	TGTGCCAGCAGTGCGGGTATGGACTCTGGGGCCAACGTCCTGACTTTC	CASSAGMDSGANVLTF
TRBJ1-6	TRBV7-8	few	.	TGTGCCAGCAGCCCTTCACAGGGACTCTCCTATAATTCACCCCTCCACTTT	CASSPSQGLSYNSPLHF
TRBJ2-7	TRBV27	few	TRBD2	TGTGCCAGCAGTCCGAGCCTAGCGGGAGATAGTGAGCAGTACTTC	CASSPSLAGDSEQYF
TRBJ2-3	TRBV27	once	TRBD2	TGTGCCAGCATGGTAGCGGGAAGAGATACGCAGTATTTT	CASMVAGRDTQYF
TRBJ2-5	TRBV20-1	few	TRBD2	TGCAGTGCTGCCCCGGGACTAAGAGAGACCCAGTACTTC	CSAAPGLRETQYF
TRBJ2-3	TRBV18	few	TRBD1	TGTGCCAGCTCACCCCGGGACAGACTCACAGATACGCAGTATTTT	CASSPRDRLTDTQYF
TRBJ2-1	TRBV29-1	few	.	TGCAGCGTTGCTCGGGCTTCCTTGTGGAGGGAGCAGTTCTTC	CSVARASLWREQFF
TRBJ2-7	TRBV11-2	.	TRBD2	TGTGCCAGCAGCTCTCAGAACGGGGGGGCCTACGAGCAGTACTTC	CASSSQNGGAYEQYF
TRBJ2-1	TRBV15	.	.	TGTGCCACCAGCAGTGGCAGGTCCGTCTACAATGAGCAGTTCTTC	CATSSGRSVYNEQFF
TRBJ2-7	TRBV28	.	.	TGTGCCAGCAGTCCTCGACATCGGCAGGGGCCCTCCGAGCAGTACTTC	CASSPRHRQGPSEQYF
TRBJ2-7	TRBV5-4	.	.	TGTGCCAGCAGCATTGTGGGGTACGAGCAGTACTTC	CASSIVGYEQYF
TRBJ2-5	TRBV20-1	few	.	TGCAGTGCGCACCGGGCGGAGACCCAGTACTTC	CSAHRAETQYF